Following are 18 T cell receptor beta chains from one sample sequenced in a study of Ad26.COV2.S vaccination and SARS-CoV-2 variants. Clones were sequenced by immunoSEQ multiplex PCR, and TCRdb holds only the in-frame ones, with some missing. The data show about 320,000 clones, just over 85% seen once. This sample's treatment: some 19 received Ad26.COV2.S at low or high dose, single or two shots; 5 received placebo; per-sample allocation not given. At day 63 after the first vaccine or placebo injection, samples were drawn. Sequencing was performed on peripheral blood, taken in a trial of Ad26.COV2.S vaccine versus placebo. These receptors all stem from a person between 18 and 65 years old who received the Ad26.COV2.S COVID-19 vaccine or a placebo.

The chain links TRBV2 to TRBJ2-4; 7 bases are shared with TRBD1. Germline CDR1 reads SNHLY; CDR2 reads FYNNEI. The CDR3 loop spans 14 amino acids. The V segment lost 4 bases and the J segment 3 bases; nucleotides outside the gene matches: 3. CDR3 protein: CASSVGTVKNIQYF. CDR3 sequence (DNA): TGTGCCAGCAGTGTTGGGACAGTCAAAAACATTCAGTACTTC.

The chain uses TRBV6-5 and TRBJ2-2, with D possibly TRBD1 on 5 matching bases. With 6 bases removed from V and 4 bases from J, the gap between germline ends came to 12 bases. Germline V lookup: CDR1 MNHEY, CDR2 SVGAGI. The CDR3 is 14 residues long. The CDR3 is CASSHHRITGELFF. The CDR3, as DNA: TGTGCCAGCAGCCACCACAGGATCACCGGGGAGCTGTTTTTT.

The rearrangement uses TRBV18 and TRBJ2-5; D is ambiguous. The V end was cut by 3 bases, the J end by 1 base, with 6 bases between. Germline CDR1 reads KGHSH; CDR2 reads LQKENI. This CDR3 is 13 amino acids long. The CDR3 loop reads CASSPPGQETQYF. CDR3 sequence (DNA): TGTGCCAGCTCACCCCCCGGCCAAGAGACCCAGTACTTC.

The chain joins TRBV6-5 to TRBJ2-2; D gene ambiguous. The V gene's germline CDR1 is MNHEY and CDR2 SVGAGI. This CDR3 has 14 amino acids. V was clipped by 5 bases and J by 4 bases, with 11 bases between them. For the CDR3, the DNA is TGTGCCAGCAGTCCCACATATCCCACCGGGGAGCTGTTTTTT. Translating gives CASSPTYPTGELFF.

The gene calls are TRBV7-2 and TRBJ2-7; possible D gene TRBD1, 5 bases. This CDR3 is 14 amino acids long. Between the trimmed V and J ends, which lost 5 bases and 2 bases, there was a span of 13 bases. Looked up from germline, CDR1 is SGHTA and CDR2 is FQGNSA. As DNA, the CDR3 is TGTGCCAGCAGCGGTCAGGGATTACCCTACGAGCAGTACTTC. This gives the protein CASSGQGLPYEQYF.

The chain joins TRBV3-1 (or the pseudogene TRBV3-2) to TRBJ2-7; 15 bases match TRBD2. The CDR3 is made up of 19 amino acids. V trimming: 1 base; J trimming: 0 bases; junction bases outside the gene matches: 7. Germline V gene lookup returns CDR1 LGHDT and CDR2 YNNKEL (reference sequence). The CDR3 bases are TGTGCCAGCAGCCAAGTCGGGACTAGCGGGGGGAGGAGCTCCTACGAGCAGTACTTC. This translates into CASSQVGTSGGRSSYEQYF.

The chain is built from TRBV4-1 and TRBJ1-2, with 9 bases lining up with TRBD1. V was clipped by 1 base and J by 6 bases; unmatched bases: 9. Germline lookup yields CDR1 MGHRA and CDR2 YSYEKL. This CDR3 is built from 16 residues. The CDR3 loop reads CASSQVLQGAGNGYTF. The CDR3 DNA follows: TGCGCCAGCAGCCAAGTATTACAGGGGGCCGGGAATGGCTACACCTTC.

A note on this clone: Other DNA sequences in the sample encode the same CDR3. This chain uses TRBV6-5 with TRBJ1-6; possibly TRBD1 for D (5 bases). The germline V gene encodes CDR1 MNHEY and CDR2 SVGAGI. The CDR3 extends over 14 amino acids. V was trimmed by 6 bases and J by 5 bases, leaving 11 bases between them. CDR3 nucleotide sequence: TGTGCCAGCAGACCGGGACGGAATAATTCACCCCTCCACTTT. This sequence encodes CASRPGRNNSPLHF.

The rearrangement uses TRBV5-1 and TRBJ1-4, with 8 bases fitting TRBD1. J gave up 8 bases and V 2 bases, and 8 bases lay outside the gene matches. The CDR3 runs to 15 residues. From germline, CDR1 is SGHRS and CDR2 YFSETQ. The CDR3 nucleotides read TGCGCCAGCAGCTTCTTCGGGACAGGACAAGAAAAACTGTTTTTT. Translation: CASSFFGTGQEKLFF.

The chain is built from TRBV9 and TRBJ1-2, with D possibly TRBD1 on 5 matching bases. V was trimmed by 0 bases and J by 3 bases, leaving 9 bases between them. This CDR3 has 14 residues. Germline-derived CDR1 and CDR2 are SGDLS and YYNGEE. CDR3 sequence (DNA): TGTGCCAGCAGCGTAGACAGGTCGGACTATGGCTACACCTTC. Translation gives CASSVDRSDYGYTF.

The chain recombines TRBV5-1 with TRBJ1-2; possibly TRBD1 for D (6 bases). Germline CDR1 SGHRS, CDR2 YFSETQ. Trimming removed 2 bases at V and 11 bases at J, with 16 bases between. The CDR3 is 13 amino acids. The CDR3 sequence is CASSLAGVGSYTF. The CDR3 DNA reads TGCGCCAGCAGCTTAGCAGGGGTGGGATCATACACCTTC. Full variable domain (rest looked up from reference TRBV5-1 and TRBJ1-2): KAGVTQTPRYLIKTRGQQVTLSCSPISGHRSVSWYQQTPGQGLQFLFEYFSETQRNKGNFPGRFSGRQFSNSRSEMNVSTLELGDSALYLCASSLAGVGSYTFGSGTRLTVV.

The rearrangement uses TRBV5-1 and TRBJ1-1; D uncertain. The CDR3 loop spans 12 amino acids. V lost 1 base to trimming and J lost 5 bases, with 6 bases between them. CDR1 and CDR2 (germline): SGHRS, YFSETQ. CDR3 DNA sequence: TGCGCCAGCAGCTTGCTGGGGACTGAAGCTTTCTTT. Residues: CASSLLGTEAFF.

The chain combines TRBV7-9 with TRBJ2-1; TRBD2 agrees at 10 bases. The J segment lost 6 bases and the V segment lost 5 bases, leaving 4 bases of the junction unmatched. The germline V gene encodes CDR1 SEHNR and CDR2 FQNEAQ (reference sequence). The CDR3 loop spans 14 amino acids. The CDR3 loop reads CASSRGLASNEQFF. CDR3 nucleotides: TGTGCCAGCAGCCGGGGACTAGCGAGCAATGAGCAGTTCTTC.

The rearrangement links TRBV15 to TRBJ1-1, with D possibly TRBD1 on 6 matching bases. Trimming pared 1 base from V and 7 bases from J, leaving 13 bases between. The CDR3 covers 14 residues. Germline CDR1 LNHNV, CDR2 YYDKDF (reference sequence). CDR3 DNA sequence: TGTGCCACCAGCAGAGCGGCGGGGGCCCTTGAAGCTTTCTTT. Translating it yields CATSRAAGALEAFF.

The CDR3 DNA follows: TGTGCCAGCTCACAGGACAGGGAAACAAACTATGGCTACACCTTC. This encodes CASSQDRETNYGYTF. The chain links TRBV18 to TRBJ1-2; TRBD1 aligns across 8 bases. Germline V lookup: CDR1 KGHSH, CDR2 LQKENI. Trimming cost V 4 bases and J 2 bases; bases outside gene matches: 6. The CDR3 is 15 residues long.

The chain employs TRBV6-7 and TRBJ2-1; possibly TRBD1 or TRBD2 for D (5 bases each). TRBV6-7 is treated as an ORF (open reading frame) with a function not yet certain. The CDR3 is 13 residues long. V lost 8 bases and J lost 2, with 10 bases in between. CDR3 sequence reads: CASPPGPYNEQFF. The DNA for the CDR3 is TGTGCCAGCCCCCCGGGACCCTACAATGAGCAGTTCTTC.

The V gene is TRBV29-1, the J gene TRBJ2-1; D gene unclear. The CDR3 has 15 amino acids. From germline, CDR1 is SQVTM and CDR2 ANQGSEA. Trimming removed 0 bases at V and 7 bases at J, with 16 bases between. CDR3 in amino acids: CSVEDFSRPANEQFF. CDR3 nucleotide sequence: TGCAGCGTTGAAGATTTTTCTCGGCCGGCGAATGAGCAGTTCTTC.

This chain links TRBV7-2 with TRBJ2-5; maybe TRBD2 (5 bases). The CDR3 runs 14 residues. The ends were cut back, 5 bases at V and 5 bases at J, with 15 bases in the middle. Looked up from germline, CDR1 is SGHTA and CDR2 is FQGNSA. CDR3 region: CASSPQLVSETQYF. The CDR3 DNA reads TGTGCCAGCAGCCCGCAACTAGTCTCCGAGACCCAGTACTTC.